This T cell receptor (beta chain) stems from a study of T cells after yellow fever vaccination. Findings of the study overall: It was a small share of clonotypes that appeared in both CD4 and CD8 compartments. Clones from primary vaccination mostly reappeared after the booster (roughly 97% CD4, around 90% CD8). The bulk population could contribute abundant contaminating clonotypes to FACS-sorted repertoires.

This clonotype was seen a few times. Its antigen is unknown. TCRdb ran MiXCR on the 5' RACE reads and lists one entry per CDR3 protein. The table records 250,000 to 300,000 distinct CDR3 sequences, roughly 5% of them present only once. V lost 5 bases and J 7 bases, leaving 16 bases between the germline ends. Looked up from germline, CDR1 is SGHVS and CDR2 is FQNEAQ. This CDR3 spans 14 amino acids. The gene calls are TRBV7-8 and TRBJ2-3, with D possibly being TRBD1 (5 bases). The receptor was isolated from a man aged 18 to 29 who received the YFV17D yellow fever vaccine. Sequenced here: CD4+ T cells sorted from PBMCs, sampled on the day of the yellow fever booster vaccination. The CDR3 spells CASSPTRAPHTQYF. CDR3 nucleotides: TGTGCCAGCAGCCCCACCAGGGCCCCCCATACGCAGTATTTT.